The 32 T cell receptor beta chains given below trace back to one sample, sequenced in a study of response to subunit inactivated influenza vaccine. TCRdb re-derived calls from the RT-PCR reads in MiXCR, one entry per CDR3 protein. The sample shows 500,000 to 600,000 distinct CDR3 sequences, about 11% of them seen only once. The sample was also linked to a second study, of T cells expressing NK-cell markers. From that paper: The authors made TCR beta cDNA libraries by 5'RACE template switching. This switching added a universal primer site and UMIs.

The sequencing used PBMCs from blood, collected on the day of vaccination. Receptor source: a middle-aged man who received an inactivated influenza vaccine.

There are a few counts of this clonotype. This chain uses TRBV6-1 with TRBJ1-4; 7 nucleotides match TRBD1. The V gene's germline CDR1 is MNHNS and CDR2 SASEGT. The CDR3 totals 14 residues. Trimming at V came to 4 bases and at J to 10 bases, leaving 9 bases not matched to a gene. Here the CDR3 reads CASSATGTLRKLFF. The CDR3 region has the DNA TGTGCCAGCAGTGCGACAGGGACCCTCCGAAAACTGTTTTTT.

Details on this clonotype: An end of the junction differs from the germline gene, which may be a read error. The chain links TRBV2 to TRBJ2-1; no firm D call. CDR1 and CDR2 (germline): SNHLY, FYNNEI. This CDR3 spans 11 amino acids. The CDR3, as DNA: TGTGCCAGCAGTGAAGGCGATGAGCATTTCTTC. It yields the protein CASSEGDEHFF.

This chain joins TRBV30 and TRBJ2-5; possible D gene TRBD1, 6 bases. The CDR3 consists of 11 residues. V was cut by 5 bases and J by 4 bases, with 8 bases left in between. Looked up from germline, CDR1 is GTSNPN and CDR2 is SVGIG (reference sequence). The CDR3: CAWLQGETQYF. Here the CDR3 DNA reads TGTGCCTGGCTACAGGGAGAGACCCAGTACTTC.

The V call is TRBV2, the J call TRBJ2-7; D might be TRBD2 (5 bases). Germline CDR1 is SNHLY and CDR2 is FYNNEI. V shed 8 bases and J shed 5 bases, with 13 bases lying between them. The CDR3 runs 12 residues. The CDR3 sequence is CASGRGVHEQYF. CDR3 nucleotide sequence: TGTGCCAGCGGGAGAGGTGTCCACGAGCAGTACTTC.

The genes are TRBV6-5 and TRBJ1-1; D unresolved. Germline CDR1 reads MNHEY; CDR2 reads SVGAGI. The V and J ends lost 1 base and 3 bases respectively, with 12 bases between them. The CDR3 spans 15 residues. The DNA of the CDR3 is TGTGCCAGCAGTTACTTGGCCTCCCGGGACACTGAAGCTTTCTTT. Protein sequence: CASSYLASRDTEAFF.

V and J are TRBV6-1 and TRBJ2-1; D possibly corresponds to TRBD2 (6 bases). The V and J ends lost 6 bases and 5 bases respectively, with 20 bases between them. This CDR3 spans 16 amino acids. Germline CDR1 MNHNS, CDR2 SASEGT. The CDR3 spells CASRPPRDFPHNEQFF. The CDR3 DNA reads TGTGCCAGCAGACCCCCAAGGGACTTTCCCCACAATGAGCAGTTCTTC.

This clonotype has a count of ten or more. V and J are TRBV7-2 and TRBJ2-5; D is uncertain. Germline V gene data show CDR1 as SGHTA and CDR2 as FQGNSA. The ends were cut back, 2 bases at V and 2 bases at J, with 12 bases in the middle. This CDR3 has 15 amino acids. CDR3 nucleotide sequence: TGTGCCAGCAGCTTACCCCTTCGGTCACAAGAGACCCAGTACTTC. Amino acid sequence: CASSLPLRSQETQYF.

V usage is TRBV7-2 and J usage is TRBJ2-1; 8 bases fit TRBD2. CDR1 and CDR2 (germline): SGHTA, FQGNSA. J was trimmed by 7 bases and V by 0 bases; bases with no gene match: 8. The CDR3 has 16 residues. Here the CDR3 reads CASSLALSSGWNEQFF. CDR3 DNA sequence: TGTGCCAGCAGCTTAGCGCTGTCTAGCGGGTGGAATGAGCAGTTCTTC.

Here the CDR3 reads CSASKAPLDEQYF. The CDR3 DNA follows: TGCAGTGCTAGTAAGGCCCCCTTGGACGAGCAGTACTTC. This chain joins TRBV20-1 and TRBJ2-7, with D uncertain. Germline V gives CDR1 DFQATT, CDR2 SNEGSKA (reference sequence). This CDR3 region has 13 residues. V shed 3 bases and J shed 5 bases, with 14 bases lying between them.

The V call is TRBV5-1, the J call TRBJ2-5, with 9 bases identical to TRBD1. V lost 5 bases and J lost 1; bases outside the gene matches: 9. Germline CDR1 and CDR2: SGHRS and YFSETQ. The CDR3 runs to 16 residues. Here the CDR3 DNA reads TGCGCCAGCAGACTTAGCGCGACAGGGGGCCAAGAGACCCAGTACTTC. This encodes CASRLSATGGQETQYF.

This clonotype was picked up a small number of times. The CDR3 is CASRNNRGQGTEAFF. The CDR3 DNA sequence: TGTGCCAGCAGAAATAACAGGGGGCAAGGCACTGAAGCTTTCTTT. This rearrangement joins TRBV7-9 to TRBJ1-1, with TRBD1 matching 9 bases. J was trimmed by 4 bases and V by 6 bases; bases with no gene match: 9. CDR1 and CDR2 (germline): SEHNR, FQNEAQ (reference sequence). The CDR3 is 15 residues long.

For this clonotype: One base away lies a much larger clone, so this may be a sequencing read error. The genes are TRBV29-1 and TRBJ2-7; D uncertain. Germline V CDR1 and CDR2: SQVTM, ANQGSEA. This CDR3 is built from 14 residues. The CDR3: CSVEDPQELYDQYF. CDR3 coding DNA: TGCAGCGTTGAAGATCCGCAGGAACTCTACGACCAGTACTTC.

This clonotype was recorded many times. The chain recombines TRBV29-1 with TRBJ1-2, with 7 positions matching TRBD1. V lost 3 bases to trimming and J lost 6 bases; unmatched junction nucleotides: 4. The CDR3 totals 12 residues. CDR1 is SQVTM and CDR2 is ANQGSEA in the germline V gene. CDR3 sequence reads: CSVETGSHGYTF. DNA of the CDR3: TGCAGCGTTGAGACAGGGAGCCATGGCTACACCTTC.

This clonotype was picked up a small number of times. V is TRBV6-4 and J is TRBJ2-5; 12 bases map to TRBD2. Germline V gives CDR1 MRHNA, CDR2 SNTAGT. The CDR3 consists of 22 residues. The ends lost 9 bases at V and 2 bases at J; junction bases unmatched: 28. The CDR3 is CASRARDRGLKRLAGEQETQYF. The DNA of the CDR3 is TGTGCCAGTCGGGCCCGGGACAGGGGCCTGAAACGACTAGCGGGGGAGCAAGAGACCCAGTACTTC.

The rearrangement joins TRBV28 to TRBJ1-1, with 7 bases fitting TRBD1. Germline CDR1 MDHEN, CDR2 SYDVKM. This CDR3 spans 16 amino acids. With 6 bases clipped from V and 1 base from J, the junction kept 11 bases outside the gene matches. The chain's CDR3 is CASSTRQGLRNTEAFF. CDR3 nucleotides: TGTGCCAGCAGCACCCGACAGGGTTTACGGAACACTGAAGCTTTCTTT.

The sample holds a few counts of this clonotype. J is TRBJ1-2 and V is TRBV4-3; D gene ambiguous. Germline-derived CDR1 and CDR2 are LGHNA and YSLEER. CDR3 length: 15 amino acids. Trimming left V 0 bases short and J 4 bases short, with 12 bases between. Here the CDR3 DNA reads TGCGCCAGCAGCCAAGATGCAGAGGCGGGCTATGGCTACACCTTC. Amino acids: CASSQDAEAGYGYTF.

This sequence joins TRBV7-3 and TRBJ2-1; a weak D match, TRBD2 (6 bases). This CDR3 is 15 amino acids long. Germline V gene sequence: CDR1 SGHTA, CDR2 FQGTGA. V shed 2 bases and J shed 4 bases, with 12 bases lying between them. CDR3 DNA: TGTGCCAGCAGCTTATGGGAGGCACCATACAATGAGCAGTTCTTC. It is translated as CASSLWEAPYNEQFF.

This chain connects TRBV20-1 to TRBJ2-5, with TRBD1 matching over 11 bases. Germline trimming cut 1 base from V and 2 bases from J; bases unmatched to any gene: 3. Germline CDR1 DFQATT, CDR2 SNEGSKA (reference sequence). The CDR3 has 15 residues. The CDR3 region has the DNA TGCAGTGCTAGAGGGGACAGGGGGAGTCAAGAGACCCAGTACTTC. Translated: CSARGDRGSQETQYF.

The CDR3 loop is CATSEVLAGVGEQFF. The CDR3 DNA is TGTGCCACCAGTGAGGTGCTAGCGGGAGTGGGTGAGCAGTTCTTC. The chain links TRBV24-1 to TRBJ2-1; 10 bases match TRBD2. V dropped 4 bases and J dropped 9; count of bases not matched to a gene: 8. The CDR3 is 15 amino acids. In germline, CDR1 is KGHDR, CDR2 SFDVKD.

V usage is TRBV6-1 and J usage is TRBJ2-6; D unclear. V dropped 4 bases and J dropped 0 bases, with 13 bases sitting between them. The CDR3 consists of 17 residues. The germline V gene encodes CDR1 MNHNS and CDR2 SASEGT. CDR3 loop: CASSVRARGSGANVLTF. The CDR3 nucleotides are TGTGCCAGCAGTGTCCGGGCCCGTGGCTCTGGGGCCAACGTCCTGACTTTC.

This CDR3 is CASRRTGGEQFF. CDR3 DNA sequence: TGTGCCAGTAGGCGAACAGGGGGAGAGCAGTTCTTC. The chain employs TRBV19 and TRBJ2-1, with 8 positions matching TRBD1. The CDR3 sequence is 12 residues long. Trimming cost V 6 bases and J 10 bases; bases outside gene matches: 5. The germline V gene has CDR1 LNHDA and CDR2 SQIVND (reference sequence).

This clonotype was observed a handful of times. This chain joins TRBV4-3 and TRBJ2-3; 9 positions agree with TRBD2. Germline values: CDR1 LGHNA, CDR2 YSLEER. The CDR3 runs to 15 residues. V was pared by 4 bases and J by 4 bases, with 6 bases of the junction left unmatched. The CDR3 here is CASSRTGLAPDTQYF. CDR3 in DNA: TGCGCCAGCAGCCGTACCGGACTAGCGCCAGATACGCAGTATTTT.

The V and J genes are TRBV28 and TRBJ2-5, with D perhaps TRBD1 (5 bases). CDR3 size: 15 residues. Trimming left V 5 bases short and J 1 base short, with 14 bases between. The germline CDR1 and CDR2 sequences are MDHEN and SYDVKM. CDR3 coding DNA: TGTGCCAGCAGTGCACTGGGGCGGTCCCAAGAGACCCAGTACTTC. It is translated as CASSALGRSQETQYF.

This clonotype showed up many times. The chain combines TRBV19 with TRBJ2-3; the D gene is possibly TRBD1 (5 bases). Germline V gene sequence: CDR1 LNHDA, CDR2 SQIVND (reference sequence). The CDR3 length is 15 residues. The V end lost 3 bases, the J end lost 1 base, and 11 bases lay between the germline ends. The CDR3 DNA reads TGTGCCAGTAGTATCCAGGGTTTTGGCACAGATACGCAGTATTTT. Translated, it gives CASSIQGFGTDTQYF.

This clonotype was picked up many times. The chain links TRBV7-6 to TRBJ1-4; D may be TRBD1 (6 bases). CDR3 length: 16 amino acids. V dropped 3 bases and J dropped 3 bases, with 14 bases sitting between them. Germline V gives CDR1 SGHVS, CDR2 FNYEAQ. The CDR3 sequence: CASSLGQGTANEKLFF. The DNA for the CDR3 is TGTGCCAGCAGCTTGGGGCAGGGGACGGCTAATGAAAAACTGTTTTTT.

The sample holds a few counts of this clonotype. This chain connects TRBV7-9 to TRBJ1-4, with no clear D. This CDR3 spans 14 amino acids. V was shortened by 1 base and J by 4 bases, with 7 bases between the two germline ends. Germline-derived CDR1 and CDR2 are SEHNR and FQNEAQ (reference sequence). The CDR3 DNA reads TGTGCCAGCAGCTTAGTACAGCTTAATGAAAAACTGTTTTTT. Protein: CASSLVQLNEKLFF.

This clonotype was counted a few times. This chain links TRBV10-3 with TRBJ1-1; no definite D call. The CDR3 is 12 residues long. V lost 6 bases and J 1 base, leaving 6 bases between the germline ends. Germline V gene sequence: CDR1 ENHRY, CDR2 SYGVKD. The CDR3 bases are TGTGCCATCAGAGCAGCGAACACTGAAGCTTTCTTT. Its protein is CAIRAANTEAFF.

The chain recombines TRBV29-1 with TRBJ2-5; D is possibly TRBD1 (5 bases). The CDR3 contains 14 residues. Trimming removed 3 bases at V and 0 bases at J, with 11 bases between. Germline CDR1 reads SQVTM; CDR2 reads ANQGSEA. The CDR3 DNA is TGCAGCGTTGACAGGACACCGTACCAAGAGACCCAGTACTTC. This encodes CSVDRTPYQETQYF. Supplemented by reference TRBV29-1 and TRBJ2-5, the full variable domain reads SAVISQKPSRDICQRGTSLTIQCQVDSQVTMMFWYRQQPGQSLTLIATANQGSEATYESGFVIDKFPISRPNLTFSTLTVSNMSPEDSSIYLCSVDRTPYQETQYFGPGTRLLVL.

This clonotype was seen a handful of times. This sequence joins TRBV6-5 and TRBJ1-3; the D gene is possibly TRBD1 (5 bases). Between the trimmed V and J ends, which lost 2 bases and 0 bases, there was a span of 11 bases. This CDR3 is built from 16 residues. Germline CDR1 is MNHEY and CDR2 is SVGAGI. The CDR3 bases are TGTGCCAGCAGTTACACGACAGCGGGCTCTGGAAACACCATATATTTT. This translates into CASSYTTAGSGNTIYF.

Note on this clonotype: Mismatch with germline at one junction end may stem from a read error. The V gene is TRBV20-1, the J gene TRBJ2-2; D is possibly TRBD2 (6 bases). This CDR3 has 18 amino acids. The germline V gene encodes CDR1 DFQATT and CDR2 SNEGSKA (reference sequence). CDR3 amino acids: CCARDGGSWRTNTGELFF. CDR3 nucleotides: TGCTGTGCTAGAGATGGGGGGTCGTGGAGGACGAACACCGGGGAGCTGTTTTTT.

V usage is TRBV5-4 and J usage is TRBJ2-2, with a possible D match to TRBD1 (6 bases). Germline lookup yields CDR1 SGHNT and CDR2 YYREEE (reference sequence). V was shortened by 9 bases and J by 6 bases, with 12 bases between the two germline ends. The CDR3 sequence is 12 residues long. The CDR3 DNA reads TGTGCCACTGCCAGGGGTTCCGGGGAGCTGTTTTTT. Encoded protein: CATARGSGELFF.

V usage is TRBV11-2 and J usage is TRBJ2-2; D might be TRBD2 (6 bases). The germline gives CDR1 SGHAT, CDR2 FQNNGV. The CDR3 covers 15 residues. V shed 3 bases and J shed 6 bases, with 14 bases lying between them. CDR3 protein: CASSFRDWSAGELFF. CDR3 nucleotides: TGTGCCAGCAGCTTCCGGGACTGGTCCGCCGGGGAGCTGTTTTTT.